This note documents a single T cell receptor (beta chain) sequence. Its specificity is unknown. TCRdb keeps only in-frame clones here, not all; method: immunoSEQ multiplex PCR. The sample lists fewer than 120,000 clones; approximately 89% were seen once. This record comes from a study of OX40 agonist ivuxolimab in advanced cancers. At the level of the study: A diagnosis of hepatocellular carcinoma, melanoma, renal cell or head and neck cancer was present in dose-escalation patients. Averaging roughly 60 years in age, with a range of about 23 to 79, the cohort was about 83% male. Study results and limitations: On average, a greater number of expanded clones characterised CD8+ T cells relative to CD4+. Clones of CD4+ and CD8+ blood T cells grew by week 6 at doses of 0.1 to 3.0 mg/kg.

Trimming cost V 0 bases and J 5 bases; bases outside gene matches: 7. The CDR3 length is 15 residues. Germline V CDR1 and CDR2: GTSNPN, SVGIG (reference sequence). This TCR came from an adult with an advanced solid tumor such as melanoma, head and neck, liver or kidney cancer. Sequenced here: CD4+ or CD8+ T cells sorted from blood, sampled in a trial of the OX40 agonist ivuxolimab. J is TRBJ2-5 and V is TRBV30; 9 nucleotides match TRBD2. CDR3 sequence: CAWSVLSGSGETQYF. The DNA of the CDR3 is TGTGCCTGGAGTGTACTTAGCGGGAGTGGGGAGACCCAGTACTTC.